This T cell receptor (beta chain) was recovered during a study of early stage breast cancer tumors. Study overall: Under 10 ER+/PR+/HER2- tumors were invasive ductal; a few were invasive lobular.

A remark on this clone: The antigen remains undetermined.

Broader study findings: Commonly generated sequences made up most enriched TCRB sequences shared between patients. Tumors had around 2.3-fold higher T cell density than normal breast.

Some clones are missing from TCRdb's copy, which holds only in-frame ones; the method was immunoSEQ multiplex PCR. The top ten hold more than 6% of the sample, which has 9,000 to 9,500 clones, around 70% seen once. V was trimmed by 5 bases and J by 5 bases, leaving 13 bases between them. This CDR3 region has 13 residues. Germline lookup yields CDR1 MNHEY and CDR2 SMNVEV (reference sequence). This TCR was sampled from a person aged 45-65 years with breast cancer. Sequencing used breast tumor tissue. The chain has TRBV27 and TRBJ2-7; D is ambiguous. The CDR3 region is CASSQKAIHEQYF. CDR3 coding DNA: TGTGCCAGCAGTCAGAAGGCCATCCACGAGCAGTACTTC.